Listed below are T cell receptor beta chains from one sample, sequenced in a study of cytomegalovirus exposure and HLA in healthy donors. The assay was immunoSEQ multiplex PCR, and TCRdb's table has in-frame clones only and misses some. The sample carries approximately 140,000 clones, 60% to 85% recorded once. The sequencing input was PBMCs. These receptors originate from a man aged 45-65 years in good health and CMV-seropositive. Both conserved end residues are part of each CDR3. The D gene is left open where the match is weak. Size values are once, few and many counts, or a class for expanded clones, and some rows have none.

V: TRBV2
D: -
size: -
J: TRBJ2-2
CDR3: CASSDTGIPNTGELFF
DNA: TGTGCCAGCAGTGATACCGGGATCCCGAACACCGGGGAGCTGTTTTTT

V: TRBV6-5
D: -
size: once
J: TRBJ2-6
CDR3: CASRTSQGGNVLTF
DNA: TGTGCCAGCAGGACCTCACAGGGGGGGAACGTCCTGACTTTC

V: TRBV7-3
D: TRBD2
size: -
J: TRBJ2-3
CDR3: CASSLIAGGTDTQYF
DNA: TGTGCCAGCAGCTTAATAGCGGGAGGCACAGATACGCAGTATTTT

V: TRBV2
D: -
size: -
J: TRBJ2-6
CDR3: CASSENLYSLASGANVLTF
DNA: TGTGCCAGCAGTGAAAATCTCTACTCCCTAGCCTCTGGGGCCAACGTCCTGACTTTC

V: TRBV10-3
D: TRBD1
size: -
J: TRBJ2-1
CDR3: CAIRTGTYNEQFF
DNA: TGTGCCATCAGGACAGGGACGTACAATGAGCAGTTCTTC

V: TRBV27
D: -
size: -
J: TRBJ2-6
CDR3: CASSLGSISDSGANVLTF
DNA: TGTGCCAGCAGTTTGGGCAGTATATCTGACTCTGGGGCCAACGTCCTGACTTTC

V: TRBV7-9
D: TRBD1
size: -
J: TRBJ1-6
CDR3: CASSRTGSSYNSPLHF
DNA: TGTGCCAGCAGCAGGACAGGGAGCTCCTATAATTCACCCCTCCACTTT

V: TRBV28
D: -
size: -
J: TRBJ2-2
CDR3: CASSFRRSNTGELFF
DNA: TGTGCCAGCAGTTTCAGGAGGTCTAACACCGGGGAGCTGTTTTTT

V: TRBV6-6
D: TRBD1
size: few
J: TRBJ1-2
CDR3: CASSGGQHNYGYTF
DNA: TGTGCCAGCAGTGGGGGACAGCATAACTATGGCTACACCTTC

V: TRBV30
D: TRBD1
size: once
J: TRBJ2-6
CDR3: CAWSSQGATGANVLTF
DNA: TGTGCCTGGAGTTCACAGGGGGCGACTGGGGCCAACGTCCTGACTTTC

V: TRBV6-5
D: TRBD1
size: many
J: TRBJ1-3
CDR3: CATRQGPGNTIYF
DNA: TGTGCCACCCGACAGGGGCCAGGAAACACCATATATTTT

V: TRBV18
D: -
size: -
J: TRBJ2-7
CDR3: CASSPGLEDEQYF
DNA: TGTGCCAGCTCACCAGGGTTGGAGGACGAGCAGTACTTC

V: TRBV5-1
D: -
size: -
J: TRBJ1-1
CDR3: CASSLGSGDDTEAFF
DNA: TGCGCCAGCAGCTTGGGGTCAGGGGATGATACTGAAGCTTTCTTT

V: TRBV2
D: -
size: -
J: TRBJ1-4
CDR3: CASSEGRRGEKLFF
DNA: TGTGCCAGCAGTGAAGGACGTAGGGGTGAAAAACTGTTTTTT

V: TRBV27
D: -
size: -
J: TRBJ2-1
CDR3: CASSLYWRDSYNEQFF
DNA: TGTGCCAGCAGTTTATACTGGCGGGACTCCTACAATGAGCAGTTCTTC

V: TRBV5-4
D: -
size: -
J: TRBJ2-7
CDR3: CASSLRGYEQYF
DNA: TGTGCCAGCAGCCTCAGGGGCTACGAGCAGTACTTC

V: TRBV4-1
D: -
size: -
J: TRBJ2-7
CDR3: CASSQDPNYEQYF
DNA: TGCGCCAGCAGCCAAGATCCAAACTACGAGCAGTACTTC

V: TRBV5-1
D: -
size: -
J: TRBJ2-1
CDR3: CASSLLLITGTSSYNEQFF
DNA: TGCGCCAGCAGCTTGCTCCTGATAACCGGGACAAGCTCCTACAATGAGCAGTTCTTC

V: TRBV6-5
D: TRBD2
size: few
J: TRBJ2-1
CDR3: CASSYTSGSVGNEQFF
DNA: TGTGCCAGCAGTTATACTAGCGGGAGCGTTGGCAATGAGCAGTTCTTC

V: TRBV15
D: -
size: -
J: TRBJ2-3
CDR3: CATSSRNSAQYF
DNA: TGTGCCACCAGCAGTAGAAACAGTGCGCAGTATTTT

V: TRBV6-6
D: -
size: -
J: TRBJ1-5
CDR3: CASSRSGGNQPQHF
DNA: TGTGCCAGCAGCCGGTCGGGGGGTAATCAGCCCCAGCATTTT

V: TRBV30
D: TRBD2
size: -
J: TRBJ2-7
CDR3: CAWGPGGYEQYF
DNA: TGTGCCTGGGGGCCGGGGGGCTACGAGCAGTACTTC

V: TRBV7-9
D: -
size: few
J: TRBJ2-7
CDR3: CASSFNDRSYEQYF
DNA: TGTGCCAGCAGCTTTAACGACAGGAGCTACGAGCAGTACTTC

V: TRBV2
D: TRBD2
size: -
J: TRBJ2-7
CDR3: CASRLAGGPGPYEQYF
DNA: TGTGCCAGCAGACTAGCGGGAGGGCCGGGCCCCTACGAGCAGTACTTC

V: TRBV6-5
D: -
size: -
J: TRBJ2-3
CDR3: CASSRAADTQYF
DNA: TGTGCCAGCAGCCGAGCCGCAGATACGCAGTATTTT

V: TRBV10-1
D: TRBD2
size: -
J: TRBJ2-5
CDR3: CASSELPSGSRETQYF
DNA: TGCGCCAGCAGTGAGCTTCCTAGCGGGAGTAGGGAGACCCAGTACTTC

V: TRBV10-3
D: -
size: -
J: TRBJ2-5
CDR3: CAISLTGEETQYF
DNA: TGTGCCATCAGTCTTACAGGTGAAGAGACCCAGTACTTC

V: TRBV7-9
D: TRBD2
size: -
J: TRBJ2-3
CDR3: CASSHSGSRTDTQYF
DNA: TGTGCCAGCAGCCATAGCGGGAGCCGCACAGATACGCAGTATTTT

V: TRBV5-1
D: TRBD2
size: -
J: TRBJ2-3
CDR3: CASSYSGGTEGTQYF
DNA: TGCGCCAGCAGCTACAGCGGGGGGACGGAAGGTACGCAGTATTTT

V: TRBV7-9
D: TRBD2
size: -
J: TRBJ2-1
CDR3: CASSFGGGRAHEQFF
DNA: TGTGCCAGCAGCTTTGGTGGCGGGAGGGCCCATGAGCAGTTCTTC

V: TRBV5-1
D: -
size: -
J: TRBJ1-2
CDR3: CASSPQTGNGYTF
DNA: TGCGCCAGCAGCCCTCAGACAGGAAATGGCTACACCTTC

V: TRBV18
D: TRBD1
size: few
J: TRBJ2-7
CDR3: CASSLSRDREIW
DNA: TGTGCCAGCTCCCTAAGCCGGGACAGGGAAATCTGG

V: TRBV6-5
D: -
size: few
J: TRBJ2-7
CDR3: CASSQGRLGEQYF
DNA: TGTGCCAGCAGCCAGGGTCGACTAGGCGAGCAGTACTTC

V: TRBV18
D: -
size: -
J: TRBJ2-2
CDR3: CASSPRRESVPGELFF
DNA: TGTGCCAGCTCACCACGACGGGAGTCGGTACCCGGGGAGCTGTTTTTT

V: TRBV18
D: -
size: -
J: TRBJ1-4
CDR3: CASHAQGGEKLFF
DNA: TGTGCCAGCCACGCCCAGGGTGGTGAAAAACTGTTTTTT

V: TRBV28
D: -
size: -
J: TRBJ1-3
CDR3: CASSGGGRYGNTIYF
DNA: TGTGCCAGCAGTGGGGGGGGGAGGTATGGAAACACCATATATTTT

V: TRBV6-1
D: -
size: -
J: TRBJ2-3
CDR3: CASRDSGVITDTQYF
DNA: TGTGCCAGCAGAGACTCAGGGGTTATCACAGATACGCAGTATTTT